These 7 T cell receptor beta chains share one sample of origin, sequenced in a study of regulatory T cells in long-lasting Graves disease. As for time point: newly diagnosed GD, antithyroid drugs for less than 3 months. The TCR library was prepared using RNA isolated from PBMCs. Both iRepertoire HTBI primers and Arm-PCR of CDR3 regions were used to build the TCR beta libraries. TCRdb reanalysed the multiplex PCR reads using MiXCR and keeps one entry per CDR3 protein. The sample yields around 500,000 distinct CDR3 sequences, around 13% seen once. These sequences were also reported in another study, on T cells in Graves' hyperthyroidism and ophthalmopathy.

The sequences come from peripheral blood mononuclear cells (PBMCs), collected at new diagnosis, from a patient treated with antithyroid drugs. These receptors all come from a woman aged 30 to 39 with Graves disease.

This clonotype was seen a handful of times. The CDR3 DNA follows: TGTGCCAGCAGCCAAGCCCTGGGGTCTAATGAAAAACTGTTTTTT. Protein: CASSQALGSNEKLFF. This chain links TRBV4-2 with TRBJ1-4; no clear D gene. CDR3 length: 15 residues. The V and J ends lost 1 base and 3 bases respectively, with 9 bases between them. Germline lookup yields CDR1 LGHNA and CDR2 YNFKEQ.

This clonotype was counted at least ten times. The chain is built from TRBV3-1 and TRBJ2-2; a weak D match, TRBD2 (7 bases). This CDR3 spans 16 amino acids. Trimming left V 5 bases short and J 5 bases short, with 18 bases between. The germline V gene encodes CDR1 LGHDT and CDR2 YNNKEL (reference sequence). In nucleotides, the CDR3 is TGTGCCAGCAGCGTAGGGACACACGGGAGGACCGGGGAGCTGTTTTTT. Amino acids: CASSVGTHGRTGELFF.

This clonotype was seen ten or more times. The V and J genes are TRBV24-1 and TRBJ2-1, with TRBD2 matching 8 bases. The CDR3 totals 14 residues. The V and J ends lost 5 bases and 4 bases, in that order; junction bases with no gene match: 3. Germline CDR1 and CDR2: KGHDR and SFDVKD. The CDR3 DNA is TGTGCCACCAGTGGCGGGAGGCGTTACAATGAGCAGTTCTTC. It translates to CATSGGRRYNEQFF.

Ten or more counts support this clonotype. This sequence joins TRBV30 and TRBJ2-1, with 8 bases that match TRBD2. Unmatched junction bases numbered 5, after V lost 3 bases and J lost 10 bases. CDR1 and CDR2 (germline): GTSNPN, SVGIG (reference sequence). This CDR3 spans 12 amino acids. CDR3 DNA sequence: TGTGCCTGGAGCGGGAGGGCCGGGGAGCAGTTCTTC. Its protein product is CAWSGRAGEQFF.

This clonotype was observed at least ten times. The genes are TRBV12-3 or TRBV12-4 and TRBJ1-1; 9 bases fit TRBD1. Unmatched junction bases numbered 8, after V lost 2 bases and J lost 7 bases. This CDR3 comprises 15 residues. The CDR3 is CASSLFRTGESEAFF. Here the CDR3 DNA reads TGTGCCAGCAGTTTATTTCGGACAGGGGAGAGTGAAGCTTTCTTT.

The CDR3 bases are TGTGCCAGCAGTTACGAGGGGGCACACAATTCACCCCTCCACTTT. Amino acid sequence: CASSYEGAHNSPLHF. The rearrangement uses TRBV6-5 and TRBJ1-6; TRBD1 matches 7 bases. With 2 bases clipped from V and 7 bases from J, the junction kept 5 bases outside the gene matches. The germline V gene encodes CDR1 MNHEY and CDR2 SVGAGI. The CDR3 is 15 residues long.

This clonotype was detected ten times or more. CDR3 DNA: TGCAGTGCTAGAGATCGGGCGGGGTCTGACGGTTTCGAGCAGTACTTC. Translated, it gives CSARDRAGSDGFEQYF. The V and J genes are TRBV20-1 and TRBJ2-7; perhaps TRBD2 as D (6 bases). This CDR3 is built from 16 residues. V was trimmed by 0 bases and J by 6 bases, leaving 21 bases between them. Germline values: CDR1 DFQATT, CDR2 SNEGSKA (reference sequence).